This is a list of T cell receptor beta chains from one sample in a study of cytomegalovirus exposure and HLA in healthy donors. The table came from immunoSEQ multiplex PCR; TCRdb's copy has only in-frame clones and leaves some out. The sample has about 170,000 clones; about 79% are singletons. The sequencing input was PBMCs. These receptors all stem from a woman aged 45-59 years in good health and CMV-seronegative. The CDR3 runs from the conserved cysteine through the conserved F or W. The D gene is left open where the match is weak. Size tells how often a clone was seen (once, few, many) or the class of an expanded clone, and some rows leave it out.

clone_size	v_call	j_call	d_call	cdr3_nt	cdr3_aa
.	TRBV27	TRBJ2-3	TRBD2	TGTGCCAGCCTGCCGGGACTAGCGGGAAGAAACCCACCTCGCGATACGCAGTATTTT	CASLPGLAGRNPPRDTQYF
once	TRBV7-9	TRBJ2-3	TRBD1	TGTGCCAGCAGCCCCTGGACAGGGGGCCTGGGAACAGATACGCAGTATTTT	CASSPWTGGLGTDTQYF
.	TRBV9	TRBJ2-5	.	TGTGCCAGCAGCAGGGGGTTGGAGACCCAGTACTTC	CASSRGLETQYF
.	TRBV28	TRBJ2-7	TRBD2	TGTGCCAGCAGTTTAGGGGCTAGCGGGAGGTCTTCCTACGAGCAGTACTTC	CASSLGASGRSSYEQYF
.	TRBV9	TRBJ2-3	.	TGTGCCAGCAGCGTAGAGACAACAGGGCCATTGGCAGATACGCAGTATTTT	CASSVETTGPLADTQYF
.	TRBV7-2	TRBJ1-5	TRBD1	TGTGCCAGCAGCTTAGGGGGGGGACAGGGGGCGCATCAGCCCCAGCATTTT	CASSLGGGQGAHQPQHF
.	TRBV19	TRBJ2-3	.	TGTGCCAGTAGTACCCGATCCTCTACGGGCACAGATACGCAGTATTTT	CASSTRSSTGTDTQYF
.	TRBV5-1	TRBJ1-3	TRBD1	TGCGCCAGCAGCCCACGGGACAGCTCTGGAAACACCATATATTTT	CASSPRDSSGNTIYF
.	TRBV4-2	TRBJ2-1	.	TGTGCCAGCAGCCAAGAAGGGGATGAGCAGTTCTTC	CASSQEGDEQFF
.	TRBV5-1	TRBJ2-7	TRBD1	TGCGCCAGCCGGGACAGCTCCTACGAGCAGTACTTC	CASRDSSYEQYF
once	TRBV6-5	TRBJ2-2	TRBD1	TGTGCCAGCAACTACAGGGGGCTGGTCGGGGAGCTGTTTTTT	CASNYRGLVGELFF
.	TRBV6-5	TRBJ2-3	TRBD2	TGTGCCAGCTCAGGGGTAGCGGGGAGCACAGATACGCAGTATTTT	CASSGVAGSTDTQYF
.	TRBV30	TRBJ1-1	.	TGTGCCTGGAGTGTGAATAGATTGAACACTGAAGCTTTCTTT	CAWSVNRLNTEAFF
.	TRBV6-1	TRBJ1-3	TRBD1	TGTGCCAGCAGTGAAGTTGCGGGACAGGGGGCGGGTGGAAACACCATATATTTT	CASSEVAGQGAGGNTIYF
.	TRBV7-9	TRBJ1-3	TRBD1	TGTGCCAGCAGCGCCGGGACAGGGGCCTCTGGAAACACCATATATTTT	CASSAGTGASGNTIYF
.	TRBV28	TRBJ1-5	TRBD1	TGTGCCAGCACGGGACAGGAGATTAGCAATCAGCCCCAGCATTTT	CASTGQEISNQPQHF
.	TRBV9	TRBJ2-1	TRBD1	TGTGCCAGCAGCGTAGCTAGGGACAGGGGCCTCTCCTACAATGAGCAGTTCTTC	CASSVARDRGLSYNEQFF
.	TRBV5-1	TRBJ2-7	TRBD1	TGCGCCAGCAGCTTGGGGACAGGCCTCTACGAGCAGTACTTC	CASSLGTGLYEQYF
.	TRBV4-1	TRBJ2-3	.	TGCGCCAGCAGCCAAGCGGCGGCGCAGTATTTT	CASSQAAAQYF
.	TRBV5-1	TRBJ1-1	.	TGCGCCAGCAGGATCATAGGGGGGGATGGAACTGAAGCTTTCTTT	CASRIIGGDGTEAFF
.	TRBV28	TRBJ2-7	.	TGTGCCAGCAGTTCGGACAGTTACGAGCAGTACTTC	CASSSDSYEQYF
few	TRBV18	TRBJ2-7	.	TGTGCCAGCTCACCGAGTCAATTCCAGGGGTTTGGTCCCTACGAGCAGTACTTC	CASSPSQFQGFGPYEQYF
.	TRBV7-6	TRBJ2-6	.	TGTGCCAGCAGCTTACTCCCCTCTGGGGCCAACGTCCTGACTTTC	CASSLLPSGANVLTF
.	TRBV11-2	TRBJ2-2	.	TGTGCCAGCAGCCCATCGGGGTCCGGGGAGCTGTTTTTT	CASSPSGSGELFF
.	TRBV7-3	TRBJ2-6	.	TGTGCCAGCAGTCTGAGCTCTGGGGCCAACGTCCTGACTTTC	CASSLSSGANVLTF
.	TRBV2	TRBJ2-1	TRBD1	TGTGCCAGCAGTGAAGCAGGAGGACAGGGGAGGCATGAGCAGTTCTTC	CASSEAGGQGRHEQFF
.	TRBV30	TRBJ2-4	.	TGTGCCTGGAGTGTACGCCAGGGGCAAAAAAACATTCAGTACTTC	CAWSVRQGQKNIQYF
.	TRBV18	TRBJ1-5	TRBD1	TGTGCCAGCTCACCGCAGGGGGCGAGCAATCAGCCCCAGCATTTT	CASSPQGASNQPQHF
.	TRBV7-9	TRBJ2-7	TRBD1	TGTGCCAGCAGCTTAGAAAGTCTACAGGGGTTGGAGTACTTC	CASSLESLQGLEYF